The 8 T cell receptor beta chains listed next were all sequenced from one sample in a study of early T cells in non-severe SARS-CoV-2 infection. TCRdb reprocessed the 5' RACE reads with MiXCR, giving one entry per CDR3 protein. The profile shows fewer than 60,000 distinct CDR3 sequences, around 4% of them singletons. Sequenced: whole blood. Receptors originate from an adult who was a healthcare worker with PCR-confirmed SARS-CoV-2 infection or an uninfected control (not recorded which).

The chain employs TRBV18 and TRBJ2-1; TRBD1 aligns across 7 bases. CDR3 length equals 13 residues. Germline trimming cut 2 bases from V and 8 bases from J; bases unmatched to any gene: 3. Germline CDR1 is KGHSH and CDR2 is LQKENI. The CDR3, as DNA: TGTGCCAGCTCACCAACAGGGGTCGATGAGCAGTTCTTC. The encoded protein is CASSPTGVDEQFF.

In its sample, this clonotype was seen many times. The CDR3 coding sequence is TGCAGTGCTAGCGGACTCGCGGGACGTGACAATGAGCAGTTCTTC. It specifies CSASGLAGRDNEQFF. V usage is TRBV20-1 and J usage is TRBJ2-1; a possible D gene is TRBD2 (6 bases). V shed 3 bases and J shed 5 bases, with 17 bases lying between them. This CDR3 region has 15 residues. Germline V lookup: CDR1 DFQATT, CDR2 SNEGSKA (reference sequence).

This clonotype was counted ten times or more. This chain joins TRBV20-1 and TRBJ1-1; D is unresolved. This CDR3 is 10 amino acids long. Germline loops: CDR1 DFQATT, CDR2 SNEGSKA (reference sequence). V was shortened by 7 bases and J by 5 bases, with 8 bases between the two germline ends. CDR3 sequence: CSVKKTEAFF. As DNA, the CDR3 is TGCAGTGTCAAGAAAACTGAAGCTTTCTTT.

The CDR3 here is CASSQDPLAGREAFF. For the CDR3, the DNA is TGTGCCAGCAGCCAAGATCCACTCGCGGGCCGTGAAGCTTTCTTT. This chain links TRBV4-2 with TRBJ1-1; no clear D gene. Germline loops: CDR1 LGHNA, CDR2 YNFKEQ. The CDR3 has 15 residues. V was pared by 0 bases and J by 7 bases, with 15 bases between.

This clonotype has at least ten counts. This chain connects TRBV4-3 to TRBJ2-1, with 12 bases lining up with TRBD2. The CDR3 runs to 16 residues. The V gene's germline CDR1 is LGHNA and CDR2 YSLEER. Germline trimming cut 0 bases from V and 8 bases from J; bases unmatched to any gene: 5. CDR3 in DNA: TGCGCCAGCAGCCAAGATTCTAGCGGGAGGGGGCATGAGCAGTTCTTC. This codes for CASSQDSSGRGHEQFF.

This clonotype was detected many times. The CDR3 region is CASSDLAGAYEQYF. CDR3 bases: TGCGCCAGCAGTGACCTAGCGGGGGCCTACGAGCAGTACTTC. The chain couples TRBV10-2 to TRBJ2-7; 10 positions agree with TRBD2. The CDR3 is made up of 14 amino acids. With 3 bases clipped from V and 2 bases from J, the junction kept 1 base outside the gene matches. Germline V gene lookup returns CDR1 WSHSY and CDR2 SAAADI.

This clonotype was detected ten times or more. The chain recombines TRBV29-1 with TRBJ2-2, with D perhaps matching TRBD1 (5 bases). Trimming shortened V by 7 bases and J by 7 bases, and 16 bases separated the two germline ends. Germline V CDR1 and CDR2: SQVTM, ANQGSEA. The CDR3 has 13 residues. The CDR3: CSAGVGLDGELFF. CDR3 sequence (DNA): TGCAGCGCTGGAGTGGGGCTGGACGGGGAGCTGTTTTTT.

This clonotype was observed at least ten times. This chain links TRBV20-1 with TRBJ2-3, with 12 bases lining up with TRBD2. CDR1 and CDR2 (germline): DFQATT, SNEGSKA (reference sequence). The CDR3 spans 14 residues. Trimming took 3 bases from V and 7 from J; bases not matched to a gene: 5. CDR3 residues: CSARTSGGLNTQYF. The CDR3 DNA is TGCAGTGCTAGGACTAGCGGGGGCTTGAATACGCAGTATTTT.